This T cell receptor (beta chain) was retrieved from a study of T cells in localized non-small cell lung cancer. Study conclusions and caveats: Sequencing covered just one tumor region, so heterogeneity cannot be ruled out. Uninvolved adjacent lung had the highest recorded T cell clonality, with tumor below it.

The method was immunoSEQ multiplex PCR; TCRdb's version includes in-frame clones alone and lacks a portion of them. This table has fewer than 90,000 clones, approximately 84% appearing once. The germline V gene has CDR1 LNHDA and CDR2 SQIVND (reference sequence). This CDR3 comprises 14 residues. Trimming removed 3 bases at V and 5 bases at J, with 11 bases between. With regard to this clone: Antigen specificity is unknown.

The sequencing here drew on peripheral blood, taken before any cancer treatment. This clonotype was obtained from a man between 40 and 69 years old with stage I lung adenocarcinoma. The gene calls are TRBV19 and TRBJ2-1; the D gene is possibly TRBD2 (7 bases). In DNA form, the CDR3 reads TGTGCCAGTAGTATTAAGGGGGGGAACAATGAGCAGTTCTTC. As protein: CASSIKGGNNEQFF.